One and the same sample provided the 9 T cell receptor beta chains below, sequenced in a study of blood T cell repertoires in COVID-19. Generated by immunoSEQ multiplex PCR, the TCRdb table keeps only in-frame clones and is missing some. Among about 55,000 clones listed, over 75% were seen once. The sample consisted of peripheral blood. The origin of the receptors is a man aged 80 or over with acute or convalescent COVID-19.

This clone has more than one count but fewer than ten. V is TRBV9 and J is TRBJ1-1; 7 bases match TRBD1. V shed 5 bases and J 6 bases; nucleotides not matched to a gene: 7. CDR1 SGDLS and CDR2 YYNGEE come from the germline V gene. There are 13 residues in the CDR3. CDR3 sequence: CASRETGAPEAFF. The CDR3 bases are TGTGCCAGCAGGGAAACAGGGGCCCCTGAAGCTTTCTTT.

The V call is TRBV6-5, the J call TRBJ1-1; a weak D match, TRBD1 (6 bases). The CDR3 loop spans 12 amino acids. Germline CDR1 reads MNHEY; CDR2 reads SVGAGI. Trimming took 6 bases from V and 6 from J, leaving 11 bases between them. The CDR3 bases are TGTGCCAGCAGATTCAGGGGAGCTGAAGCTTTCTTT. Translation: CASRFRGAEAFF.

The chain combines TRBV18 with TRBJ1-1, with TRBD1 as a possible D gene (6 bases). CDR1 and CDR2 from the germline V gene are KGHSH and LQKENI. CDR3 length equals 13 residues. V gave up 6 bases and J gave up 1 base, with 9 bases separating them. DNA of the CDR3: TGTGCCAGCTCTGACAGGAGGAACACTGAAGCTTTCTTT. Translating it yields CASSDRRNTEAFF.

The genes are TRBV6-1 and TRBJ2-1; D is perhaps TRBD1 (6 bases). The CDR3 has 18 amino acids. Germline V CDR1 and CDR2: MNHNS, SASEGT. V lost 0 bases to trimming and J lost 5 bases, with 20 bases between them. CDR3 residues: CASSEAGQSFSTNNEQFF. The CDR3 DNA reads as TGTGCCAGCAGTGAAGCCGGACAGAGTTTTAGTACGAACAATGAGCAGTTCTTC.

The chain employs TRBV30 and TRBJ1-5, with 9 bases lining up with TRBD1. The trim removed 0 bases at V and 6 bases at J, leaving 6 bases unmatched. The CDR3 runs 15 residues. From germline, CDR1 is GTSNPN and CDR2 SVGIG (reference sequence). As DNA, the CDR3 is TGTGCCTGGAGTGTGAGACAGGGGGGTCGTCAGCCCCAGCATTTT. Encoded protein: CAWSVRQGGRQPQHF.

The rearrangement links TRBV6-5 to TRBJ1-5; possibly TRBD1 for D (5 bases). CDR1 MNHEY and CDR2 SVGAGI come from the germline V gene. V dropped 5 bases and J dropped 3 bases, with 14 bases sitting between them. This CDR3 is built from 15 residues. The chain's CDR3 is CASSQPRGVNQPQHF. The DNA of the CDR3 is TGTGCCAGCAGTCAGCCCCGGGGGGTCAATCAGCCCCAGCATTTT.

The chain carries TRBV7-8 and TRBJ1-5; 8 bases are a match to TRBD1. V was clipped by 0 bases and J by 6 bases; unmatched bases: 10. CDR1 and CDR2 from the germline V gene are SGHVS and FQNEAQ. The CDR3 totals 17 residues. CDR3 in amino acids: CASSLAGNRGVSQPQHF. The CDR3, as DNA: TGTGCCAGCAGCTTAGCGGGGAACAGGGGGGTAAGTCAGCCCCAGCATTTT. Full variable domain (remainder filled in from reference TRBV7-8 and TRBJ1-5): GAGVSQSPRYKVAKRGQDVALRCDPISGHVSLFWYQQALGQGPEFLTYFQNEAQLDKSGLPSDRFFAERPEGSVSTLKIQRTQQEDSAVYLCASSLAGNRGVSQPQHFGDGTRLSIL.

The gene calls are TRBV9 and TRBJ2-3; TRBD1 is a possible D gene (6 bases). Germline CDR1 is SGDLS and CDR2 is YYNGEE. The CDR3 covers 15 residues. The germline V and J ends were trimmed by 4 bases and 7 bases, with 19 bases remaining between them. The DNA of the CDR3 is TGTGCCAGCAGCCCCGGGGCAGCAGGGGCCAATACGCAGTATTTT. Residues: CASSPGAAGANTQYF.

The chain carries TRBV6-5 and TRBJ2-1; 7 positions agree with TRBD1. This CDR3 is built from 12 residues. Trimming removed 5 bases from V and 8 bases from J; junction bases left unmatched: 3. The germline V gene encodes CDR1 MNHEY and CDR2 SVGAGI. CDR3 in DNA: TGTGCCAGCAGTACAGGGGCCTATGAGCAGTTCTTC. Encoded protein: CASSTGAYEQFF.